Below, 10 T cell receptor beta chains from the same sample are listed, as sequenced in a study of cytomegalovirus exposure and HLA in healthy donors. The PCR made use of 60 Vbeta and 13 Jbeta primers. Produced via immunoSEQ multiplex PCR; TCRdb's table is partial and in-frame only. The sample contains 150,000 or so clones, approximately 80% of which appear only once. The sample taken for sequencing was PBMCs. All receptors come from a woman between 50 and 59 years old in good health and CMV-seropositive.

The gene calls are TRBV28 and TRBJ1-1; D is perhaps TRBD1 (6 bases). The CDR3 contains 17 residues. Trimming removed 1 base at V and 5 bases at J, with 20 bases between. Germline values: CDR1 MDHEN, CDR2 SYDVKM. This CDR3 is CASSLYRGGRWGTEAFF. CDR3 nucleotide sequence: TGTGCCAGCAGTTTATATAGGGGGGGACGTTGGGGGACTGAAGCTTTCTTT.

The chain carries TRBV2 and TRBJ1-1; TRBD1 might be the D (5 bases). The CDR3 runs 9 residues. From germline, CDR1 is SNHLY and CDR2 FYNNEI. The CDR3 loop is CPKGTEAFF. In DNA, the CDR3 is TGTCCCAAGGGGACTGAAGCTTTCTTT.

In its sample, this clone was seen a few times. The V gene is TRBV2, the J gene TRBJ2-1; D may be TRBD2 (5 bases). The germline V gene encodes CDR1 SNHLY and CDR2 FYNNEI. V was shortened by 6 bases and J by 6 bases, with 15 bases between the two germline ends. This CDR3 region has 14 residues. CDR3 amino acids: CASRVEGFSNEQFF. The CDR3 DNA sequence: TGTGCCAGCAGGGTTGAGGGTTTCAGCAATGAGCAGTTCTTC.

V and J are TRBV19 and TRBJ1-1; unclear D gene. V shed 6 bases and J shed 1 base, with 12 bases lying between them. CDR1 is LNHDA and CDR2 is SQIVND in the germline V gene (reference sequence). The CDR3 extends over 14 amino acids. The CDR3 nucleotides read TGTGCCAGTAGACCAACACGTACGAACACTGAAGCTTTCTTT. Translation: CASRPTRTNTEAFF.

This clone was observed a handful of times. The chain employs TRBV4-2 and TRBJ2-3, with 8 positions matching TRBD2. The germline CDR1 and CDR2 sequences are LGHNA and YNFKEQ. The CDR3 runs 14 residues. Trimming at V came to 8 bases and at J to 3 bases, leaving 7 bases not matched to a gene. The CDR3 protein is CASADAGGTDTQYF. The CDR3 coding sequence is TGTGCCAGCGCAGACGCGGGGGGAACAGATACGCAGTATTTT.

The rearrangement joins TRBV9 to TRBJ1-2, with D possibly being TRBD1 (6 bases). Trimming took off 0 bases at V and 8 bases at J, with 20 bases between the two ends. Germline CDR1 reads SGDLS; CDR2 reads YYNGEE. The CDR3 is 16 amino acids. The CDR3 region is CASSVGGSGGAGGYTF. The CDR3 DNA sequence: TGTGCCAGCAGCGTAGGAGGTTCGGGGGGCGCAGGGGGCTACACCTTC.

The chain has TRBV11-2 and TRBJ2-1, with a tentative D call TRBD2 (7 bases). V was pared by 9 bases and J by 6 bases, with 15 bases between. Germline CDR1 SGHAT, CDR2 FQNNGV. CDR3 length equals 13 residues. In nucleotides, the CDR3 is TGTGCCAGTTCCTTGGGGGGGCTCAATGAGCAGTTCTTC. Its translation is CASSLGGLNEQFF.

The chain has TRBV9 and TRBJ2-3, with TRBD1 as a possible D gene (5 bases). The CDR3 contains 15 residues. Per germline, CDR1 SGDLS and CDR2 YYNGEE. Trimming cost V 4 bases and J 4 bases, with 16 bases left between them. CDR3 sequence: CASSQTQTQADTQYF. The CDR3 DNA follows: TGTGCCAGCAGCCAAACCCAGACACAGGCAGATACGCAGTATTTT.

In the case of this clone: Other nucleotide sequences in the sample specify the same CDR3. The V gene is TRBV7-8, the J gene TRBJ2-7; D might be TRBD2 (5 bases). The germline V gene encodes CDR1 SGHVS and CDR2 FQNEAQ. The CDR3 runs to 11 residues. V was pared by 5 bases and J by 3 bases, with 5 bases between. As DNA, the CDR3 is TGTGCCAGCAGCCGGGACTACGAGCAGTACTTC. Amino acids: CASSRDYEQYF.

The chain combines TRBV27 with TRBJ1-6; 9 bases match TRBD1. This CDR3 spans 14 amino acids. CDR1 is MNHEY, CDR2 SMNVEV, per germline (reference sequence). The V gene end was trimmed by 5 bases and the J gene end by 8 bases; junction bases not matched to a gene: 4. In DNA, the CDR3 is TGTGCCAGCAGTGGTGGACAGGGGTATTCACCCCTCCACTTT. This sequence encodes CASSGGQGYSPLHF.